These 9 T cell receptor beta chains came from one sample sequenced in a study of chemoradiotherapy in HPV16-positive cancers. Using immunoSEQ multiplex PCR, the repertoire was profiled, and TCRdb retains in-frame clones only, with some absent. The data show 9,500 to 15,000 clones, with about two thirds seen just once and around 8% held by the top ten. This specimen was collected from a patient who underwent chemoradiotherapy. These receptors were taken from a human donor with HPV-associated anogenital cancer.

The rearrangement links TRBV4-1 to TRBJ2-3; 9 nucleotides agree with TRBD1. Losses at the gene ends were 4 bases for V and 6 bases for J; bases not matched to a gene: 11. Germline lookup yields CDR1 MGHRA and CDR2 YSYEKL. The CDR3 contains 16 residues. CDR3: CASSRPRDRDGDTQYF. CDR3 nucleotide sequence: TGCGCCAGCAGCCGACCCCGGGACAGGGATGGTGATACGCAGTATTTT.

This sequence joins TRBV5-1 and TRBJ1-6; no reliable D call. Trimming removed 2 bases from V and 9 bases from J, with 12 bases in between. Germline V gene data show CDR1 as SGHRS and CDR2 as YFSETQ. This CDR3 contains 14 residues. The CDR3 DNA reads TGCGCCAGCAGCTTAACCGGGAATGGTTCACCCCTCCACTTT. Protein: CASSLTGNGSPLHF.

This clone has only one observation. The chain couples TRBV9 to TRBJ2-1; a weak D match, TRBD2 (7 bases). Deletions cut 3 bases from V and 10 bases from J, with 23 bases between. Germline CDR1 is SGDLS and CDR2 is YYNGEE. The CDR3 is 16 residues long. CDR3 bases: TGTGCCAGCAGCGGCGACTTAGGGGGAGGGCTGTGGGAGCAGTTCTTC. Amino acid sequence: CASSGDLGGGLWEQFF.

The chain uses TRBV30 and TRBJ1-2; 9 positions agree with TRBD1. This CDR3 region has 14 residues. Trimming cost V 0 bases and J 8 bases; bases outside gene matches: 7. Looked up from germline, CDR1 is GTSNPN and CDR2 is SVGIG (reference sequence). The CDR3 DNA follows: TGTGCCTGGAGTGTACTCAACAGGGGGCAAGGCTACACCTTC. It yields the protein CAWSVLNRGQGYTF.

The chain employs TRBV5-5 and TRBJ1-4; D is ambiguous. This CDR3 has 13 amino acids. V was shortened by 0 bases and J by 8 bases, with 8 bases between the two germline ends. Germline values: CDR1 SGHKS, CDR2 YYEKEE (reference sequence). Written as DNA, the CDR3 is TGTGCCAGCAGCTTGGGTCTGGGGGAAAAACTGTTTTTT. It translates to CASSLGLGEKLFF.

This clone was observed a handful of times. V and J are TRBV28 and TRBJ2-3, with TRBD1 matching 11 bases. The germline V gene encodes CDR1 MDHEN and CDR2 SYDVKM. The V segment lost 8 bases and the J segment 4 bases; nucleotides outside the gene matches: 11. The CDR3 covers 16 residues. DNA of the CDR3: TGTGCCAGCTCAATTCCCGCGGGACAGGGGGCAGATACGCAGTATTTT. Translating it yields CASSIPAGQGADTQYF. The full variable domain, in which reference TRBV28 and TRBJ2-3 provide the parts outside the CDR3, is DVKVTQSSRYLVKRTGEKVFLECVQDMDHENMFWYRQDPGLGLRLIYFSYDVKMKEKGDIPEGYSVSREKKERFSLILESASTNQTSMYLCASSIPAGQGADTQYFGPGTRLTVL.

The gene calls are TRBV7-9 and TRBJ2-1; 16 bases match TRBD2. CDR3 length equals 19 residues. The V and J ends lost 5 bases and 0 bases, in that order; junction bases with no gene match: 7. The germline V gene has CDR1 SEHNR and CDR2 FQNEAQ (reference sequence). CDR3 in amino acids: CASSTQGLAGGSSYNEQFF. CDR3 nucleotides: TGTGCCAGCAGCACCCAGGGACTAGCGGGAGGGAGCTCCTACAATGAGCAGTTCTTC.

The chain carries TRBV10-2 and TRBJ1-2, with TRBD1 matching 7 bases. V lost 0 bases and J lost 2; bases outside the gene matches: 9. The germline CDR1 and CDR2 sequences are WSHSY and SAAADI. This CDR3 has 17 amino acids. The CDR3 here is CASSESFLQGTNYGYTF. The CDR3 DNA follows: TGCGCCAGCAGTGAGTCGTTTTTACAGGGGACGAACTATGGCTACACCTTC.

This chain joins TRBV5-1 and TRBJ2-3; the D is unclear. Germline lookup yields CDR1 SGHRS and CDR2 YFSETQ. The V end was cut by 5 bases, the J end by 2 bases, with 15 bases between. The CDR3 is 15 amino acids. For the CDR3, the DNA is TGCGCCAGCAGATACTACCTTTCGTCCACAGATACGCAGTATTTT. Translated: CASRYYLSSTDTQYF.